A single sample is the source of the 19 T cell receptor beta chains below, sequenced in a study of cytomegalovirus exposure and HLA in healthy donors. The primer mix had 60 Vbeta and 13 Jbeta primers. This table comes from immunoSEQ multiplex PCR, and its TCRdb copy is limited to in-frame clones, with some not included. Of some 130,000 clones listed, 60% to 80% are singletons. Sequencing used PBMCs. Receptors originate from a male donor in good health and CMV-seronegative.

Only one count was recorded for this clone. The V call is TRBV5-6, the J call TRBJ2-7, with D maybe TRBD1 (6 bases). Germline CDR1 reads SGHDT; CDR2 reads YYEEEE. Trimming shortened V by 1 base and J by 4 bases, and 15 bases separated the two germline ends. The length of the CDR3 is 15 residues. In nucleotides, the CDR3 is TGTGCCAGCAGCTTGAGGCAGGGGAAATGGTACGAGCAGTACTTC. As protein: CASSLRQGKWYEQYF.

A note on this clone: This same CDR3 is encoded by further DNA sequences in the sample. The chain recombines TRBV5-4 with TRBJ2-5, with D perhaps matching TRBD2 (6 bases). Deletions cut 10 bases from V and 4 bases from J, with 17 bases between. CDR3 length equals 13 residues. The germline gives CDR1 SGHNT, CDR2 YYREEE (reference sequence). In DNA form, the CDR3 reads TGTGCCGGCGGGGCGAGGGAGCGAGAGACCCAGTACTTC. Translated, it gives CAGGARERETQYF.

This chain's CDR3 is CASRQPTGLGANVLTF. The DNA for the CDR3 is TGTGCCAGCAGGCAACCAACAGGGCTTGGGGCCAACGTCCTGACTTTC. The chain is built from TRBV6-6 and TRBJ2-6; tentatively, D is TRBD1 (6 bases). V lost 6 bases and J 3 bases, leaving 15 bases between the germline ends. Per the germline V gene, CDR1 is MNHNY and CDR2 is SVGAGI (reference sequence). This CDR3 is built from 16 residues.

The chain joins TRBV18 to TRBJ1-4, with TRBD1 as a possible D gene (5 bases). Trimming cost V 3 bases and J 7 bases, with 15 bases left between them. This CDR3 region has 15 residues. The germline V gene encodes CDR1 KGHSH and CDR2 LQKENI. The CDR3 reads CASSPRERKGEKLFF. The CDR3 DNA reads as TGTGCCAGCTCACCCAGGGAACGAAAAGGTGAAAAACTGTTTTTT.

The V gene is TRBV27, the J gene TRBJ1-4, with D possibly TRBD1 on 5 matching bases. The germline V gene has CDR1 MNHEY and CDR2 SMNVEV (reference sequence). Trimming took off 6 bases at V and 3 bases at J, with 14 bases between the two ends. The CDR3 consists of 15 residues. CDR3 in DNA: TGTGCCAGCAGCAACCGGGGGGAGCCTAATGAAAAACTGTTTTTT. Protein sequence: CASSNRGEPNEKLFF.

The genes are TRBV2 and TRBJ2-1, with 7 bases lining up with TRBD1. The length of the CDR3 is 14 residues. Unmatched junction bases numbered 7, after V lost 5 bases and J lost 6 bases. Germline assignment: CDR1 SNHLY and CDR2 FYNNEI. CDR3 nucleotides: TGTGCCAGCAGTATTCGACAGGGCCCCAATGAGCAGTTCTTC. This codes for CASSIRQGPNEQFF.

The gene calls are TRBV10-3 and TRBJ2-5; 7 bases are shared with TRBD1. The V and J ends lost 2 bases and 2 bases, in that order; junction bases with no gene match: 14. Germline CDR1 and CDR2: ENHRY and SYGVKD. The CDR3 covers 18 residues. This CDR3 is CAISELWAGGRDQETQYF. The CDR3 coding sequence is TGTGCCATCAGTGAGCTATGGGCAGGGGGTAGAGATCAAGAGACCCAGTACTTC.

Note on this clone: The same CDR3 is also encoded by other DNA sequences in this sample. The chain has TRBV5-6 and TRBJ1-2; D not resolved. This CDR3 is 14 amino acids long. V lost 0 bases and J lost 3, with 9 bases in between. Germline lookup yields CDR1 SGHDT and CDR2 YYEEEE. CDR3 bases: TGTGCCAGCAGCTTGGCCGGCCGGGACTATGGCTACACCTTC. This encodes CASSLAGRDYGYTF.

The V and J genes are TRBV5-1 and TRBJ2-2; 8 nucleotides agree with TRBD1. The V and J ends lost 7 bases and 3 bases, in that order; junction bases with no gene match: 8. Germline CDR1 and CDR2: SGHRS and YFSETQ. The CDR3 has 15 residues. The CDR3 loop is CASGLGTGDTGELFF. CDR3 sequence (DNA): TGCGCCAGCGGGCTCGGGACAGGAGACACCGGGGAGCTGTTTTTT.

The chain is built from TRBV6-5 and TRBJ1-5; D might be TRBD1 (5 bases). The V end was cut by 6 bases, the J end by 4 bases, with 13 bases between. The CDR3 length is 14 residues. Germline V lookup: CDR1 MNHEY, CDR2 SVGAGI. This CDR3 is CASREGLPNQPQHF. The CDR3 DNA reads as TGTGCCAGCAGGGAGGGACTACCAAATCAGCCCCAGCATTTT.

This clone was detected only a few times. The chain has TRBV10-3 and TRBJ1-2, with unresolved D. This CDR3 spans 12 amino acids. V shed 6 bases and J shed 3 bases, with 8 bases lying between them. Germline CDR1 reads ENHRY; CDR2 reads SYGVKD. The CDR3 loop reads CAISPRDYGYTF. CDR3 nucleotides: TGTGCCATCAGCCCGAGGGACTATGGCTACACCTTC.

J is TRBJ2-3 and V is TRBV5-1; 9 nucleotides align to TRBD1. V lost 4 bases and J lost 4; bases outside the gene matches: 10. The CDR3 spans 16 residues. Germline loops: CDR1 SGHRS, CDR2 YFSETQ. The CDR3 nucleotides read TGCGCCAGCAGCGCCTGGGGACAGGGTAGGCCAGATACGCAGTATTTT. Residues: CASSAWGQGRPDTQYF.

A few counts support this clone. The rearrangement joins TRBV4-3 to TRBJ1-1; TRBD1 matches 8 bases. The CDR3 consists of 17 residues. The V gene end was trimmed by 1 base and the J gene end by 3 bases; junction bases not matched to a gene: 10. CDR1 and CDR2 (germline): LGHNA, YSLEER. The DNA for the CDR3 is TGCGCCAGCAGCCAAGGAGGACAGGGCTTGTTGGACACTGAAGCTTTCTTT. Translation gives CASSQGGQGLLDTEAFF.

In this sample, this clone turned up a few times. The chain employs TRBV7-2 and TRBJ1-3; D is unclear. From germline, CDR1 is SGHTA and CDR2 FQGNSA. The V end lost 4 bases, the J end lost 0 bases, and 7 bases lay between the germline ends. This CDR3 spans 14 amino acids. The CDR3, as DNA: TGTGCCAGCAGCTCCCCCCGCTCTGGAAACACCATATATTTT. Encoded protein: CASSSPRSGNTIYF.

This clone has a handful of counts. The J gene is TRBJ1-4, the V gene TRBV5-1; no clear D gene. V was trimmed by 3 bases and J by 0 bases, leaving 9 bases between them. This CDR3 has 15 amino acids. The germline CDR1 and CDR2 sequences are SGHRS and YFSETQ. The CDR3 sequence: CASSWETTTNEKLFF. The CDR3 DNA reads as TGCGCCAGCAGCTGGGAGACAACAACTAATGAAAAACTGTTTTTT.

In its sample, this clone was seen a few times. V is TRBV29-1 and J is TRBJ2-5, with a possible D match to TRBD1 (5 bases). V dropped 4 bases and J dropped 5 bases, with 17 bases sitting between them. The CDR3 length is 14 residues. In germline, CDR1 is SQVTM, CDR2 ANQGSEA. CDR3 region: CSVVGGKGAETQYF. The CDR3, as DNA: TGCAGCGTTGTAGGCGGTAAAGGGGCCGAGACCCAGTACTTC.

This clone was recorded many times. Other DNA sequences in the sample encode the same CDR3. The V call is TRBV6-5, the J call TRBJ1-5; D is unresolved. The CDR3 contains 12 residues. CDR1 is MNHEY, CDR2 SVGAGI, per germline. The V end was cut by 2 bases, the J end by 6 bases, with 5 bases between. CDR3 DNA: TGTGCCAGCAGTTACCCCGGTCAGCCCCAGCATTTT. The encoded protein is CASSYPGQPQHF.

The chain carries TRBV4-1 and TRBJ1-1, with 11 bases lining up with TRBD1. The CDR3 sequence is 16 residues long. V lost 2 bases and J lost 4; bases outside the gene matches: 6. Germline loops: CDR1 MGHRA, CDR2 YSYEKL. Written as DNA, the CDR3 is TGCGCCAGCAGCCAACCCGGGACAGGGGGTGGCACTGAAGCTTTCTTT. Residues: CASSQPGTGGGTEAFF.

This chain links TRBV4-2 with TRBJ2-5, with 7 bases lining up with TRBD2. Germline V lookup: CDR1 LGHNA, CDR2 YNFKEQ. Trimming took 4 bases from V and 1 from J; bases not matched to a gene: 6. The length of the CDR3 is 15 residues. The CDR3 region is CASSPRGGGQETQYF. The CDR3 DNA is TGTGCCAGCAGCCCGCGGGGCGGGGGCCAAGAGACCCAGTACTTC.